This TCR beta chain is drawn from a study of blood T cell repertoires in COVID-19. Turning to the study itself: The United States, Italy and Spain supplied acute and convalescent COVID-19 samples. From T cells, B-cell-depleted T cells, or PBMCs came the material, which was cDNA or gDNA.

Trimming stripped 2 bases from V and 3 bases from J, with 11 bases between. From germline, CDR1 is KGHDR and CDR2 SFDVKD. The CDR3 contains 15 residues. Authors' processing steps: For nucleated cells, counts were estimated from reference gene primer amplification. Generated by immunoSEQ multiplex PCR, the TCRdb table keeps only in-frame clones and is missing some. V and J calls and clone size are as listed in that table; D and trimming were resolved from the DNA. The sample contains fewer than 250,000 clones, 88% of which appear only once. V usage is TRBV24-1 and J usage is TRBJ2-3; D unresolved. Sequenced input: peripheral blood. The source of this sequence is a woman in her sixties or seventies with acute or convalescent COVID-19. Here the CDR3 reads CATSDSRRRTDTQYF. Written as DNA, the CDR3 is TGTGCCACCAGTGATTCGCGGAGACGGACAGATACGCAGTATTTT.